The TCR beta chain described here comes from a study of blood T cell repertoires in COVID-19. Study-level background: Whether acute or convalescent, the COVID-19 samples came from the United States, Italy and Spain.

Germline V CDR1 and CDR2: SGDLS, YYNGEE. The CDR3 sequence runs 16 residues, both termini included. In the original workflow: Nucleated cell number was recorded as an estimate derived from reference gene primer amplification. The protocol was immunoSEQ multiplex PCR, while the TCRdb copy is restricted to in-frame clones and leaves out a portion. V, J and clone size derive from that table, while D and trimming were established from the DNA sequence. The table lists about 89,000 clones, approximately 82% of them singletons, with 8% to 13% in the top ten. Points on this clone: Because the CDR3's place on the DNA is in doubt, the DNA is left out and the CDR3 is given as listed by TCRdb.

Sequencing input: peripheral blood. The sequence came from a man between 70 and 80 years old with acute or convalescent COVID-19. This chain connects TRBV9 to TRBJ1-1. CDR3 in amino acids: CASSVAGGADGRKAFF.